This TCR beta chain appears in the sequencing data of a study of blood T cell repertoires in COVID-19. Study background: Specimens from acute and convalescent COVID-19 originated in the United States, Italy and Spain.

Patients at the Seattle site were enrolled during active infection and followed longitudinally. TCRdb keeps only in-frame clones here, not all; method: immunoSEQ multiplex PCR. The profile shows 85,000 to 100,000 clones, about 86% of them singletons. Trimming took 6 bases from V and 0 from J; bases not matched to a gene: 5. The CDR3 extends over 15 amino acids. From germline, CDR1 is SEHNR and CDR2 FQNEAQ (reference sequence). Sequencing input: peripheral blood. The chain is built from TRBV7-9 and TRBJ2-7, with 10 nucleotides matching TRBD1. The source of this sequence is a man between 45 and 60 years old with COVID-19, enrolled during active disease. CDR3 nucleotides: TGTGCCAGCAGAAGAGGACAGGGGGGCTCCTACGAGCAGTACTTC. Translating gives CASRRGQGGSYEQYF.